The clone carrying this TCR beta chain was recorded at least ten times. With V trimmed by 5 bases and J by 6 bases, 9 bases remained unmatched. This CDR3 has 15 amino acids. This record belongs to a study of T cells after yellow fever vaccination. General study findings and limits: The secondary response showed a weaker magnitude and a faster peak, day 5 versus 15.

By 5'RACE template switching, TCR cDNA was produced, with a universal primer site and UMIs added in the process. TCRdb called the 5' RACE reads again in MiXCR, with one record for every CDR3 protein. The data show some 32,000 distinct CDR3 sequences, about 6.6% seen once. This specimen consisted of PBMCs, either bulk or a sorted T-cell subset (CD4+, CD8+, memory, or dextramer-sorted; not recorded which), obtained on the day of the first yellow fever vaccination. The chain is built from TRBV12-3 or TRBV12-4 and TRBJ2-5; TRBD1 matches 10 bases. The clonotype was recovered from a man younger than 35 who received the YFV17D yellow fever vaccine. The DNA of the CDR3 is TGTGCCAGCAGTGCGCCGGGACAGGGGATGAAGACCCAGTACTTC. Translated: CASSAPGQGMKTQYF.